This TCR beta chain stems from a study of blood T cell repertoires in COVID-19. Method: immunoSEQ multiplex PCR; TCRdb's copy keeps in-frame clones and lacks some. The top ten hold approximately 2.6% of the sample, which has about 230,000 clones, more than 80% seen once. Source material: peripheral blood. The sequence derives from a man aged 25 to 45 with COVID-19, enrolled during active disease.

The CDR3 loop is CASSPSGLGNEQFF. The CDR3 DNA sequence: TGTGCCAGCTCACCGTCGGGGTTAGGTAATGAGCAGTTCTTC. This chain connects TRBV18 to TRBJ2-1, with D possibly being TRBD2 (5 bases). Per germline, CDR1 KGHSH and CDR2 LQKENI. The CDR3 is 14 residues long. V was pared by 3 bases and J by 7 bases, with 13 bases between. The variable domain in full, completed from reference TRBV18 and TRBJ2-1, reads NAGVMQNPRHLVRRRGQEARLRCSPMKGHSHVYWYRQLPEEGLKFMVYLQKENIIDESGMPKERFSAEFPKEGPSILRIQQVVRGDSAAYFCASSPSGLGNEQFFGPGTRLTVL.